Below are 3 T cell receptor beta chains sequenced from a single sample in a study of CD8 T cells in ankylosing spondylitis. TCRdb passed the 5' RACE reads through MiXCR, listing each CDR3 protein once. This sample yields approximately 88,000 distinct CDR3 sequences, of which roughly 10% are seen a single time; 4.5% to 5.5% belongs to the top ten. The sample comprised blood, either unsorted or a sorted T cell fraction (not recorded which). The receptors stem from a male donor with ankylosing spondylitis or in good health (not recorded which).

This clonotype was found many times. The genes are TRBV20-1 and TRBJ2-3, with D uncertain. Per germline, CDR1 DFQATT and CDR2 SNEGSKA (reference sequence). The V gene lost 1 base and the J gene lost 2 bases, with 10 bases spanning the gap. The CDR3 has 14 amino acids. The CDR3 spells CSARGTRFTDTQYF. DNA of the CDR3: TGCAGTGCTAGAGGGACGAGATTCACAGATACGCAGTATTTT.

This clonotype was observed at least ten times. The chain joins TRBV12-3 or TRBV12-4 to TRBJ2-1, with D unresolved. The CDR3 totals 14 residues. V was clipped by 5 bases and J by 9 bases, with 17 bases between them. CDR3 coding DNA: TGTGCCAGCAGTAAAGACCATCAGCGTCTTGAGCAGTTCTTC. Protein product: CASSKDHQRLEQFF.

The table lists this clonotype with many counts. The gene calls are TRBV6-5 and TRBJ2-4, with 7 positions matching TRBD2. Germline loops: CDR1 MNHEY, CDR2 SVGAGI. The ends lost 6 bases at V and 4 bases at J; junction bases unmatched: 12. The CDR3 is made up of 16 amino acids. CDR3 in DNA: TGTGCCAGCAGGACTCTTGCTGGGGGGGTGAAAAACATTCAGTACTTC. This gives the protein CASRTLAGGVKNIQYF.